This T cell receptor beta chain was found in a study of regulatory T cells in long-lasting Graves disease. CDR3-region Arm-PCR and iRepertoire HTBI primers produced the TCR beta libraries. TCRdb reprocessed the multiplex PCR reads via MiXCR and lists one record per CDR3 protein. The sample lists 370,000 or so distinct CDR3 sequences; about 17% were seen once. The time point here: newly diagnosed GD, antithyroid drugs for less than 3 months. Extracted PBMC RNA gave rise to the TCR library. Investigators report Graves' disease was diagnosed under American Thyroid Association guidelines. This clonotype was seen at least ten times. The CDR3 is 15 residues long. Per germline, CDR1 SGHRS and CDR2 YFSETQ. Trimming removed 0 bases from V and 5 bases from J; junction bases left unmatched: 7. These data also formed part of another study, on T cells in Graves' hyperthyroidism and ophthalmopathy.

This TCR was sampled from a woman aged 18-29 years with Graves disease. The sequenced sample was peripheral blood mononuclear cells (PBMCs), obtained at new diagnosis, from a patient treated with antithyroid drugs. The chain couples TRBV5-1 to TRBJ2-7; 8 positions match TRBD2. The CDR3 DNA sequence: TGCGCCAGCAGCTTGGGGCCAGCGGGAGTCAACGAGCAGTACTTC. Protein product: CASSLGPAGVNEQYF.